This T cell receptor beta chain was obtained from a study of Graves' ophthalmopathy and Graves' hyperthyroidism. Trimming removed 0 bases at V and 0 bases at J, with 14 bases between. Germline CDR1 is SGHAT and CDR2 is FQDESV (reference sequence). The CDR3 length is 17 residues. Beta-chain TCR CDR3 regions were amplified from RNA transcripts. HTBI primers served in a first-round RT-PCR, which a second-round multiplex PCR followed. In TCRdb, the multiplex PCR reads were re-called with MiXCR into one record per CDR3 protein. The sample lists 620,000 or so distinct CDR3 sequences, about a fifth seen once, with approximately 7% in the top ten. Study-level findings and limits: Ophthalmopathy could be told apart from stable hyperthyroidism by a 13-signature model (87.88% sensitivity, roughly 80% specificity).

This clonotype was counted at least ten times. The antigen is unknown. Only newly diagnosed hyperthyroidism patients aged 18 to 65, with under 2 months' duration, were enrolled. The authors diagnosed from clinical symptoms, serum thyroxine, TRAb, thyroid ultrasound and orbital computed tomography. This TCR was recovered from a woman between 18 and 29 years old with stable Graves' hyperthyroidism. Some clones in this sample may be carry-over from other donors' samples. The source material was peripheral blood. The V and J genes are TRBV11-1 and TRBJ1-1; the D is unclear. CDR3 in DNA: TGTGCCAGCAGCTTAGCTGTTCCGGCCAGAGTGAACACTGAAGCTTTCTTT. It codes for CASSLAVPARVNTEAFF.